A selection of T cell receptor beta chains follows, all from one sample in a study of control samples from healthy donors and cancer patients. The repertoire was sequenced with immunoSEQ multiplex PCR; TCRdb's copy has only in-frame clones and lacks some. The sample includes around 100,000 clones, just over 85% seen only once; the top ten take roughly 15%. The sequencing input was blood. These receptors all stem from a man between 25 and 39 years old in good health. The conserved cysteine and the conserved F or W are not part of the CDR3 here.

cdr3_aa v_call
ASSQGDGTEAF TRBV4-1
ASRSGSYGDNSPLH TRBV28
ASKLRGGEQY TRBV11-3
ASSVDQVTDTQY TRBV9
ASGKDRGDTQY TRBV6-4
ASSARPSGGYNEQF TRBV11-3
ASSLRGSYEQY TRBV7-2
ASGLGNEQF TRBV5-4
ASRIRVNSPLH TRBV6-5
ASRGTGLEQY TRBV27
ASSSGQQPYGYT TRBV28
ASSLIPTGLNTEAF TRBV7-2
ASSSDDREKLF TRBV5-4